This entry lists 20 T cell receptor beta chains sequenced from one sample in a study of long-term antiretroviral therapy in people with HIV. Researchers report immunoSEQ v3.0 was run at survey level. The assay was immunoSEQ multiplex PCR, and TCRdb's table has in-frame clones only and misses some. The repertoire holds 15,000 or so clones, with approximately 94% as singletons. Specimen: unsorted PBMCs, collected 6 to 6.5 years after starting antiretroviral therapy. The receptors come from a woman aged 45-65 years with HIV.

J is TRBJ2-7 and V is TRBV10-3, with 12 bases fitting TRBD1. CDR3 size: 15 residues. Germline trimming cut 5 bases from V and 5 bases from J; bases unmatched to any gene: 7. CDR1 and CDR2 (germline): ENHRY, SYGVKD. The CDR3 region is CAISFSGTGGDEQYF. For the CDR3, the DNA is TGTGCCATCAGTTTTTCCGGGACAGGGGGCGACGAGCAGTACTTC.

The gene calls are TRBV7-2 and TRBJ2-5, with 7 bases lining up with TRBD2. The CDR3 covers 16 residues. Looked up from germline, CDR1 is SGHTA and CDR2 is FQGNSA. V shed 2 bases and J 5 bases; nucleotides not matched to a gene: 11. The CDR3 protein is CASSLQASGGGETQYF. The DNA for the CDR3 is TGTGCCAGCAGCTTACAGGCTAGCGGAGGTGGGGAGACCCAGTACTTC.

The genes are TRBV9 and TRBJ2-7; D is unclear. The CDR3 contains 11 residues. Looked up from germline, CDR1 is SGDLS and CDR2 is YYNGEE. Deletions cut 4 bases from V and 10 bases from J, with 12 bases between. The CDR3 region has the DNA TGTGCCAGCAGCTGGAACAGACCCCAGTACTTC. It encodes CASSWNRPQYF.

The chain couples TRBV7-2 to TRBJ2-1; D call uncertain. V shed 1 base and J shed 9 bases, with 7 bases lying between them. CDR1 and CDR2 from the germline V gene are SGHTA and FQGNSA. CDR3 size: 12 residues. For the CDR3, the DNA is TGTGCCAGCAGCTTAGTTCTCGCTGAGCAGTTCTTC. Protein: CASSLVLAEQFF.

This chain uses TRBV9 with TRBJ1-4; perhaps TRBD1 as D (5 bases). The CDR3 sequence is 14 residues long. Germline V gene data show CDR1 as SGDLS and CDR2 as YYNGEE. V dropped 4 bases and J dropped 5 bases, with 12 bases sitting between them. In nucleotides, the CDR3 is TGTGCCAGCAGCTACCGGGACGGGAATGAAAAACTGTTTTTT. Translated, it gives CASSYRDGNEKLFF.

The chain joins TRBV11-3 to TRBJ2-7; no clear D. V was shortened by 1 base and J by 7 bases, with 8 bases between the two germline ends. The CDR3 has 12 residues. Germline V lookup: CDR1 SGHNT, CDR2 YENEEA. The CDR3 DNA is TGTGCCAGCAGCTTAGGGGGTCCAGAGCAGTACTTC. Translation: CASSLGGPEQYF. Filled out from reference TRBV11-3 and TRBJ2-7, the complete variable domain reads EAGVVQSPRYKIIEKKQPVAFWCNPISGHNTLYWYLQNLGQGPELLIRYENEEAVDDSQLPKDRFSAERLKGVDSTLKIQPAELGDSAVYLCASSLGGPEQYFGPGTRLTVT.

This chain joins TRBV13 and TRBJ2-2, with D unresolved. The CDR3 extends over 13 amino acids. V gave up 0 bases and J gave up 7 bases, with 6 bases separating them. The germline gives CDR1 PRHDT, CDR2 FYEKMQ (reference sequence). This CDR3 reads CASSLGGVGELFF. The DNA of the CDR3 is TGTGCCAGCAGCTTAGGGGGCGTCGGGGAGCTGTTTTTT.

The rearrangement links TRBV6-1 to TRBJ2-1; tentative D call: TRBD2 (5 bases). Germline values: CDR1 MNHNS, CDR2 SASEGT. The ends were cut back, 2 bases at V and 5 bases at J, with 19 bases in the middle. This CDR3 spans 17 amino acids. The CDR3 DNA is TGTGCCAGCAGTGAACGAATCCGGGATCGAGAACACAATGAGCAGTTCTTC. Translating it yields CASSERIRDREHNEQFF.

This clone has only one observation. V gene TRBV4-1 combines with J gene TRBJ2-5, with D unresolved. V dropped 0 bases and J dropped 9 bases, with 17 bases sitting between them. CDR3 size: 15 residues. CDR1 and CDR2 from the germline V gene are MGHRA and YSYEKL. The CDR3 nucleotides read TGCGCCAGCAGCCAAGATCAGCTCCCGTCAGGCCCCCAGTACTTC. Its translation: CASSQDQLPSGPQYF.

The chain links TRBV7-3 to TRBJ2-1; 8 nucleotides line up with TRBD1. V was clipped by 2 bases and J by 12 bases; unmatched bases: 12. CDR3 length equals 15 residues. The V gene's germline CDR1 is SGHTA and CDR2 FQGTGA. The CDR3 DNA follows: TGTGCCAGCAGCTTATCGGGACAGGTACTGGGGTTGCAGTTCTTC. Amino acids: CASSLSGQVLGLQFF.

CDR3 region: CASSLGVLHTDTQYF. CDR3 DNA sequence: TGTGCCAGCAGCTTAGGGGTACTGCACACAGATACGCAGTATTTT. The chain couples TRBV7-9 to TRBJ2-3, with D uncertain. Trimming pared 1 base from V and 2 bases from J, leaving 10 bases between. The CDR3 sequence is 15 residues long. In germline, CDR1 is SEHNR, CDR2 FQNEAQ (reference sequence).

V usage is TRBV19 and J usage is TRBJ1-1; 7 positions agree with TRBD1. There are 15 residues in the CDR3. V was clipped by 5 bases and J by 2 bases; unmatched bases: 8. The V gene's germline CDR1 is LNHDA and CDR2 SQIVND (reference sequence). This CDR3 reads CASSLNTGVNTEAFF. The CDR3 DNA reads TGTGCCAGTAGTCTCAACACAGGGGTTAACACTGAAGCTTTCTTT.

The chain couples TRBV25-1 to TRBJ1-2; D possibly corresponds to TRBD1 (5 bases). CDR1 is MGHDK, CDR2 SYGVNS, per germline. V lost 2 bases to trimming and J lost 4 bases, with 8 bases between them. The CDR3 consists of 13 residues. The CDR3 loop is CASSEQGFYGYTF. The CDR3 DNA sequence: TGTGCCAGCAGTGAACAGGGTTTCTATGGCTACACCTTC.

This clone was detected only a few times. The CDR3, as DNA: TGCAGCGTTGCACCTAGCGGGAGGGAGAATGAGCAGTTCTTC. It encodes CSVAPSGRENEQFF. This sequence joins TRBV29-1 and TRBJ2-1; TRBD2 matches at 12 bases. The CDR3 runs to 14 residues. The V and J ends lost 4 bases and 7 bases, in that order; junction bases with no gene match: 5. Looked up from germline, CDR1 is SQVTM and CDR2 is ANQGSEA.

This clone is a singleton in its sample. The chain joins TRBV6-5 to TRBJ1-5; D call uncertain. The V end was cut by 4 bases, the J end by 6 bases, with 7 bases between. This CDR3 comprises 12 residues. CDR1 is MNHEY and CDR2 is SVGAGI in the germline V gene. Here the CDR3 reads CASSSTVQPQHF. The CDR3 coding sequence is TGTGCCAGCAGTTCCACCGTTCAGCCCCAGCATTTT.

The gene calls are TRBV7-2 and TRBJ1-2, with unresolved D. From germline, CDR1 is SGHTA and CDR2 FQGNSA. The V end was cut by 3 bases, the J end by 0 bases, with 8 bases between. The CDR3 has 14 residues. CDR3 sequence: CASSFFNSNYGYTF. The CDR3 nucleotides read TGTGCCAGCAGCTTTTTTAACTCTAACTATGGCTACACCTTC.

V and J are TRBV2 and TRBJ2-7, with 11 bases identical to TRBD2. The CDR3 runs to 13 residues. The trim removed 10 bases at V and 4 bases at J, leaving 6 bases unmatched. CDR1 is SNHLY, CDR2 FYNNEI, per germline. The CDR3 region has the DNA TGTGCCAATAGACTAGCGGGATTATACGAGCAGTACTTC. Translating it yields CANRLAGLYEQYF.

The rearrangement uses TRBV9 and TRBJ2-2; D might be TRBD2 (7 bases). Germline V gene lookup returns CDR1 SGDLS and CDR2 YYNGEE. V was pared by 0 bases and J by 6 bases, with 12 bases between. The CDR3 length is 15 residues. The CDR3 here is CASSVGPGGSGELFF. CDR3 nucleotides: TGTGCCAGCAGCGTAGGGCCGGGGGGCTCCGGGGAGCTGTTTTTT.

This chain links TRBV11-2 with TRBJ1-6, with 7 positions matching TRBD1. The CDR3 runs 16 residues. Germline V lookup: CDR1 SGHAT, CDR2 FQNNGV. V dropped 4 bases and J dropped 8; count of bases not matched to a gene: 11. The CDR3 bases are TGTGCCAGCAGCTCAGGTCCGGGACAGTACCATTCACCCCTCCACTTT. Its protein is CASSSGPGQYHSPLHF.

This clone appeared a single time. The rearrangement links TRBV7-9 to TRBJ2-2; no firm D call. Germline values: CDR1 SEHNR, CDR2 FQNEAQ (reference sequence). The length of the CDR3 is 14 residues. Trimming shortened V by 1 base and J by 4 bases, and 7 bases separated the two germline ends. Here the CDR3 reads CASSLDWGTGELFF. CDR3 sequence (DNA): TGTGCCAGCAGCTTAGATTGGGGCACCGGGGAGCTGTTTTTT.